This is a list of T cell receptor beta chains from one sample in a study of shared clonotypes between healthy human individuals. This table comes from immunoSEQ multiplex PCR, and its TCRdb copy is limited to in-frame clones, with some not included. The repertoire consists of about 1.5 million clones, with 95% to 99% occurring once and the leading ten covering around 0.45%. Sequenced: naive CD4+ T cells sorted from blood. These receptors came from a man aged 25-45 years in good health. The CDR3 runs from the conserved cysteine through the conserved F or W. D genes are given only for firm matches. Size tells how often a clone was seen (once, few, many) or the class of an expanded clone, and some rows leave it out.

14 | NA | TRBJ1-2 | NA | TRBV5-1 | CASSLEAGISGYTF | TGCGCCAGCAGCTTGGAGGCAGGGATTAGTGGCTACACCTTC
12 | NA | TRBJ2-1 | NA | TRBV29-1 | CSVVGPVEEQFF | TGCAGCGTCGTTGGGCCCGTTGAGGAGCAGTTCTTC
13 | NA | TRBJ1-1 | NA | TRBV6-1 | CASSEGTETEAFF | TGTGCCAGCAGTGAAGGGACAGAGACTGAAGCTTTCTTT
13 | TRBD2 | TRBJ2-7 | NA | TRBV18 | CASWREGSYEQYF | TGTGCCAGCTGGCGGGAGGGCTCCTACGAGCAGTACTTC
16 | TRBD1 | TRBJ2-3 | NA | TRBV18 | CASSTTQQGLTDTQYF | TGTGCCAGCTCAACTACCCAACAGGGGCTTACAGATACGCAGTATTTT
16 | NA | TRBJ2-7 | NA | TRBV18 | CASSATPLDYSYEQYF | TGTGCCAGCTCAGCGACACCTCTGGACTACTCCTACGAGCAGTACTTC
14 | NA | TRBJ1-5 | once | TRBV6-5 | CASSYSYRNQPQHF | TGTGCCAGCAGTTACTCGTACCGCAATCAGCCCCAGCATTTT
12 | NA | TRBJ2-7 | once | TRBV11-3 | CASSLGRNEQYF | TGTGCCAGCAGCTTAGGCCGAAACGAGCAGTACTTC
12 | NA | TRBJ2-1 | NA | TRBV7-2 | CASSPKPGEQFF | TGTGCCAGCAGCCCGAAGCCGGGTGAGCAGTTCTTC
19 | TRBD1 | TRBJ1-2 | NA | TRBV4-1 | CASSQEVLTGAINFYGYTF | TGCGCCAGCAGCCAAGAGGTGCTCACAGGGGCCATCAATTTCTATGGCTACACCTTC
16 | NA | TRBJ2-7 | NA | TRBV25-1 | CASSESGGGEAYEQYF | TGTGCCAGCAGTGAATCTGGGGGGGGCGAGGCCTACGAGCAGTACTTC
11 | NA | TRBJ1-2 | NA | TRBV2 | CAIQGFYGYTF | TGTGCAATACAAGGGTTCTATGGCTACACCTTC
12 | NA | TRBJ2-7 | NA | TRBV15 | CATSRESTEQYF | TGTGCCACCAGCAGAGAATCTACCGAGCAGTACTTC
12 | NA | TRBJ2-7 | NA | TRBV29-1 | CSVVRNSYEQYF | TGCAGCGTTGTCCGCAACTCCTACGAGCAGTACTTC
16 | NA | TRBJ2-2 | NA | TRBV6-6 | CASSYSETANTGELFF | TGTGCCAGCAGTTACTCAGAGACCGCGAACACCGGGGAGCTGTTTTTT
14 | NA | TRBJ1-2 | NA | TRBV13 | CASRVGQTNYGYTF | TGTGCCAGCAGGGTCGGGCAGACTAACTATGGCTACACCTTC
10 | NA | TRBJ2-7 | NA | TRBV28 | CASSLGEQYF | TGTGCCAGCAGTTTGGGCGAGCAGTACTTC
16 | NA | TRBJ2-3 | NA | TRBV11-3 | CASSLGPGSSTDTQYF | TGTGCCAGCAGCTTAGGGCCAGGGTCTAGCACAGATACGCAGTATTTT
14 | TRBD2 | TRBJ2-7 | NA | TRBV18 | CASSILAEAYEQYF | TGTGCCAGCTCCATACTAGCGGAGGCCTACGAGCAGTACTTC
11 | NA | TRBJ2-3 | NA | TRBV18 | CASSEVGTQYF | TGTGCCAGCTCGGAGGTGGGTACGCAGTATTTT
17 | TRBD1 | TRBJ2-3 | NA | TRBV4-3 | CASSQGPTGIGPVTQYF | TGCGCCAGCAGCCAGGGGCCGACAGGGATCGGTCCAGTTACGCAGTATTTT
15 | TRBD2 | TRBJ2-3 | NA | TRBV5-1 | CASSFASGRTDTQYF | TGCGCCAGCAGCTTCGCTAGCGGGAGAACAGATACGCAGTATTTT
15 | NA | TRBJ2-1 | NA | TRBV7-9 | CASSLNSRVWNEQFF | TGTGCCAGCAGCTTAAACTCCCGCGTATGGAATGAGCAGTTCTTC
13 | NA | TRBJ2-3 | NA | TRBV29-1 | CSGTGSGTDTQYF | TGCAGCGGGACGGGGTCGGGCACAGATACGCAGTATTTT
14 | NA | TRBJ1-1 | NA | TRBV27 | CASSFGAGNTEAFF | TGTGCCAGCAGTTTTGGGGCGGGTAACACTGAAGCTTTCTTT
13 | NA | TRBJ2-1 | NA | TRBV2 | CASSEALMSEQFF | TGTGCCAGCAGTGAAGCGCTTATGAGTGAGCAGTTCTTC
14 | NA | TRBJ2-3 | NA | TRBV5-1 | CASSLTGYTDTQYF | TGCGCCAGCAGCTTGACGGGGTACACAGATACGCAGTATTTT
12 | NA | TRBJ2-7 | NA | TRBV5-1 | CASSLEVGEQYF | TGCGCCAGCAGCTTGGAGGTGGGAGAGCAGTACTTC
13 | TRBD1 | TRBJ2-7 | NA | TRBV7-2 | CASSRDRPYEQYF | TGTGCCAGCAGCCGGGACAGACCCTACGAGCAGTACTTC
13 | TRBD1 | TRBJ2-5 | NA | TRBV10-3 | CAISGTDQETQYF | TGTGCCATCAGCGGGACAGACCAAGAGACCCAGTACTTC
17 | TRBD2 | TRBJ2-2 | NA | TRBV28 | CASRGNPREGRGGELFF | TGTGCCAGCAGAGGGAATCCCCGGGAGGGCCGTGGCGGGGAGCTGTTTTTT
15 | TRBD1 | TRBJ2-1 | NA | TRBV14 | CASSQVGTADNEQFF | TGTGCCAGCAGCCAAGTTGGGACAGCTGACAATGAGCAGTTCTTC
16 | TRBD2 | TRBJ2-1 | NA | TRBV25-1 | CASSDLLAGSHNEQFF | TGTGCCAGCAGTGATTTACTAGCGGGGTCCCACAATGAGCAGTTCTTC
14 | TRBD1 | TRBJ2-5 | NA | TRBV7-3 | CASSPTGIEETQYF | TGTGCCAGCAGCCCGACAGGGATTGAGGAGACCCAGTACTTC
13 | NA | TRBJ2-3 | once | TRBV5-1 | CASIGGDTDTQYF | TGCGCCAGCATAGGGGGGGACACAGATACGCAGTATTTT
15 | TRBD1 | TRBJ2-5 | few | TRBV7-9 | CASSRQGAGEETQYF | TGTGCCAGCAGCCGACAGGGGGCGGGAGAAGAGACCCAGTACTTC
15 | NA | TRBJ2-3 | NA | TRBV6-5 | CASSGSGLGRDTQYF | TGTGCCAGCAGTGGATCGGGATTGGGGAGAGATACGCAGTATTTT
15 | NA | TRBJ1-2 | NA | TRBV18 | CASSTRGLSNYGYTF | TGTGCCAGCTCAACCCGGGGGCTGAGTAACTATGGCTACACCTTC
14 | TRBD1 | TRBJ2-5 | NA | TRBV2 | CASRDRGVGETQYF | TGTGCCAGCAGAGACAGGGGAGTCGGTGAGACCCAGTACTTC
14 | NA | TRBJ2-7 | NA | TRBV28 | CASSRGRHTYEQYF | TGTGCCAGCAGCCGAGGACGGCATACCTACGAGCAGTACTTC
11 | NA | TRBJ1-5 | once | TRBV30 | CAWSKGQPQHF | TGTGCCTGGAGCAAAGGCCAGCCCCAGCATTTT
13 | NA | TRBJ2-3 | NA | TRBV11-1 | CASSLGSTDTQYF | TGTGCCAGCAGCTTGGGGAGTACAGATACGCAGTATTTT
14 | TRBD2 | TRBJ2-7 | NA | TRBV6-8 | CASSPSGVGYEQYF | TGTGCCAGCAGTCCTAGCGGGGTGGGCTACGAGCAGTACTTC
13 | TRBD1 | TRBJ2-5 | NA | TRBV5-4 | CASSPGQEVTQYF | TGTGCCAGCAGCCCGGGACAGGAGGTGACCCAGTACTTC
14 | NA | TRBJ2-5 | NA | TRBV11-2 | CASRSPGSQETQYF | TGTGCCAGCAGATCTCCAGGGAGCCAAGAGACCCAGTACTTC
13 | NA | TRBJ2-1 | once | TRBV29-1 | CSVALTGVNEQFF | TGCAGCGTGGCCCTGACGGGTGTCAATGAGCAGTTCTTC
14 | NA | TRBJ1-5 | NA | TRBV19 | CASSIPAGNSYQHF | TGTGCCAGTAGTATACCCGCAGGCAATAGCTATCAGCATTTT
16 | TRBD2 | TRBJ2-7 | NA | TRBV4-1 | CASSQMGLAGVSEQYF | TGCGCCAGCAGCCAAATGGGACTAGCGGGAGTTAGCGAGCAGTACTTC
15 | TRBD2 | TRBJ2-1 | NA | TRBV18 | CASSPPAGGHNEQFF | TGTGCCAGCTCACCACCTGCGGGAGGGCACAATGAGCAGTTCTTC
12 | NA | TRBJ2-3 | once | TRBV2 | CASSETPDTQYF | TGTGCCAGCAGTGAAACCCCTGATACGCAGTATTTT